Included here is one TCR beta chain sequence, with context. Its specificity is not known. The CDR3 length is 15 residues. Trimming took off 4 bases at V and 1 base at J, with 16 bases between the two ends. Germline V gives CDR1 DFQATT, CDR2 SNEGSKA (reference sequence). The data derive from a study of blood T cells in healthy people across ages. Healthy individuals of Caucasian origin from Russia, aged about 6 to 100, served as donors. Isolation per sample recovered at least 6 million PBMCs. For the second PCR, which ran for roughly 6 to 12 cycles, a sample-barcoded 5' primer and a J-beta primer mix were used. TCRdb analysed the 5' RACE reads with MiXCR anew, one entry per CDR3 protein. The top ten clones hold less than 5% of a sample with 1.5 million or so distinct CDR3 sequences, around 40% of them seen once. Regarding the study as a whole: Versus aged donors, long-lived donors had higher diversity and more naive CD4+ cells.

The genes are TRBV20-1 and TRBJ1-2; no reliable D call. This sequence originates from a woman between 18 and 30 years old in good health. Sequencing input: blood. The CDR3 DNA sequence: TGCAGTGCTAAATCCCGGGCCTTCTATAACTATGGCTACACCTTC. Residues: CSAKSRAFYNYGYTF.